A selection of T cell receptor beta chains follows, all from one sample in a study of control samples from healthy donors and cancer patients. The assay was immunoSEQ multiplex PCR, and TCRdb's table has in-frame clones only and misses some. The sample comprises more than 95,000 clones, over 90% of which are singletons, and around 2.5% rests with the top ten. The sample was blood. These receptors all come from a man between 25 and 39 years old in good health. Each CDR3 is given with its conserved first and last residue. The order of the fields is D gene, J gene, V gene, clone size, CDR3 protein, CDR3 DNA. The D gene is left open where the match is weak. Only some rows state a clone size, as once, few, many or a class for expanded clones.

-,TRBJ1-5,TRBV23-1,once,CASSQYKGFSNQPQHF,TGCGCCAGCAGTCAATACAAGGGGTTTAGCAATCAGCCCCAGCATTTT
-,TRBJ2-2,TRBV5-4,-,CASSLLGWGNTGELFF,TGTGCCAGCAGCTTGCTTGGGTGGGGGAACACCGGGGAGCTGTTTTTT
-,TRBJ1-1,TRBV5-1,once,CASSLEAGATEAFF,TGCGCCAGCAGCTTGGAGGCAGGGGCTACTGAAGCTTTCTTT
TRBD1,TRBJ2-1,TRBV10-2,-,CASSDASRQGFF,TGCGCCAGCAGTGATGCATCGAGACAGGGGTTCTTC
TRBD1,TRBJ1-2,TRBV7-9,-,CASSKDRVEGYTF,TGTGCCAGCAGCAAGGACAGGGTGGAGGGCTACACCTTC
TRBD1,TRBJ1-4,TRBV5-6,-,CASSSIDRDEEEKLFF,TGTGCCAGCAGCTCCATAGACAGGGACGAGGAGGAAAAACTGTTTTTT
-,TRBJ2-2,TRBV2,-,CASRPPGQITGELFF,TGTGCCAGCAGGCCCCCGGGACAAATCACCGGGGAGCTGTTTTTT
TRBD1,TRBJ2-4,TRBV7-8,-,CASSRQGFKNIQYF,TGTGCCAGCAGCCGACAGGGTTTCAAAAACATTCAGTACTTC
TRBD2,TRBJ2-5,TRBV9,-,CASSVSGGAETQYF,TGTGCCAGCAGCGTAAGCGGGGGGGCTGAGACCCAGTACTTC
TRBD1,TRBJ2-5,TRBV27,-,CASSGRDRGYQETQYF,TGTGCCAGCAGTGGTAGGGACAGGGGGTACCAAGAGACCCAGTACTTC
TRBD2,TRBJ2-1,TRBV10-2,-,CASSPGGTSGNNEQFF,TGCGCCAGCAGTCCGGGGGGGACTAGCGGGAACAATGAGCAGTTCTTC
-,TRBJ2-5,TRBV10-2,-,CASSEYTGVEETQYF,TGCGCCAGCAGTGAGTACACGGGGGTCGAGGAGACCCAGTACTTC
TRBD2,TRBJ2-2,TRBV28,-,CASSPRLAGALTGELFF,TGTGCCAGCAGTCCCAGACTAGCGGGGGCCCTGACCGGGGAGCTGTTTTTT
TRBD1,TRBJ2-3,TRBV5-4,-,CASIPTGSPLDTQYF,TGTGCCAGCATCCCGACAGGGAGCCCGCTAGATACGCAGTATTTT
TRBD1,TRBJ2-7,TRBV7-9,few,CASSPGTGVDEQYF,TGTGCCAGCAGTCCCGGGACAGGGGTTGACGAGCAGTACTTC
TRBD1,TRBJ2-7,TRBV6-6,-,CASRPGTGSSYEQYF,TGTGCCAGCAGACCAGGGACAGGTAGCTCCTACGAGCAGTACTTC
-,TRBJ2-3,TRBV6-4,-,CASSDSGLGTDTQYF,TGTGCCAGCAGTGACTCCGGTCTGGGCACAGATACGCAGTATTTT
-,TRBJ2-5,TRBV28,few,CASSASTSSETQYF,TGTGCCAGCAGTGCTTCGACTAGTTCAGAGACCCAGTACTTC
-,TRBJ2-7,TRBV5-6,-,CASSLTGRDEQYF,TGTGCCAGCAGCTTGACAGGGAGGGACGAGCAGTACTTC
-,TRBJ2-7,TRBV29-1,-,CSVGGLAYEQYF,TGCAGCGTTGGGGGTCTGGCGTACGAGCAGTACTTC
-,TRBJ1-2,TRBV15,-,CATSPRGPRDGYTF,TGTGCCACCAGCCCAAGGGGTCCCAGAGATGGCTACACCTTC
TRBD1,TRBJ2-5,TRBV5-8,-,CASSLGQGKETQYF,TGTGCCAGCAGCCTAGGACAGGGGAAGGAGACCCAGTACTTC
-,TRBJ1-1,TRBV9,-,CASSEAANTEAFF,TGTGCCAGCAGCGAAGCCGCTAACACTGAAGCTTTCTTT
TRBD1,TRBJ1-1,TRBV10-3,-,CAITDPDRVGTEAFF,TGTGCCATCACCGACCCAGACAGGGTGGGCACTGAAGCTTTCTTT
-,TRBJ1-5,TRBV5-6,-,CASSLGYSQPNQPQHF,TGTGCCAGCAGCTTAGGTTATTCCCAGCCCAATCAGCCCCAGCATTTT
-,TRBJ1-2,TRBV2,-,CASSGYGYTF,TGTGCCAGCAGCGGGTATGGCTACACCTTC
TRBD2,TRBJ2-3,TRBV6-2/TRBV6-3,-,CASSPPTSGAEDTQYF,TGTGCCAGCAGCCCACCAACTAGCGGGGCTGAAGATACGCAGTATTTT
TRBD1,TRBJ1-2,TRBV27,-,CASSPGPGTGSTSYGYTF,TGTGCCAGCAGCCCCGGACCCGGGACAGGGAGCACCAGCTATGGCTACACCTTC
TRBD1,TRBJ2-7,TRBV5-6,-,CASSLGGQVYEQYF,TGTGCCAGCAGCTTGGGGGGACAGGTCTACGAGCAGTACTTC
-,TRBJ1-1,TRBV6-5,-,CASSDRSATEAFF,TGTGCCAGCAGCGACAGGTCGGCGACTGAAGCTTTCTTT
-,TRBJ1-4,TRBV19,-,CASSGRMATNEKLFF,TGTGCCAGTAGTGGCCGAATGGCAACTAATGAAAAACTGTTTTTT
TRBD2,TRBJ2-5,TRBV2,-,CASRRTSGQETQYF,TGTGCCAGCAGGCGGACTAGCGGACAAGAGACCCAGTACTTC
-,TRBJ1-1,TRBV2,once,CASIPGARNTEAFF,TGTGCCAGCATCCCAGGAGCCCGGAACACTGAAGCTTTCTTT
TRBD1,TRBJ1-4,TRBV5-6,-,CASSLGGQGQEKLFF,TGTGCCAGCAGCTTGGGGGGACAGGGTCAGGAAAAACTGTTTTTT
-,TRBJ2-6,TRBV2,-,CASHRGTGANVLTF,TGTGCCAGCCATAGGGGTACTGGGGCCAACGTCCTGACTTTC
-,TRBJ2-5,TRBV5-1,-,CASSLVLRSQETQYF,TGCGCCAGCAGCTTGGTGCTGAGATCCCAAGAGACCCAGTACTTC
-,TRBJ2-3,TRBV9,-,CASSAGRTDTQYF,TGTGCCAGCAGCGCCGGACGGACAGATACGCAGTATTTT
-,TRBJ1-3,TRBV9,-,CASSPSGASSGNTIYF,TGTGCCAGCAGCCCCTCAGGGGCAAGCTCTGGAAACACCATATATTTT
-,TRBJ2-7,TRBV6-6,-,CASRLEGGGYEQYF,TGTGCCAGCAGGTTAGAAGGGGGGGGCTACGAGCAGTACTTC
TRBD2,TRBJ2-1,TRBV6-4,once,CASSPMGGVNSYNEQFF,TGTGCCAGCAGCCCCATGGGGGGGGTTAATTCCTACAATGAGCAGTTCTTC
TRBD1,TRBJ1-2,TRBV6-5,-,CASSSQQGGLHGYTF,TGTGCCAGCAGTTCCCAACAGGGGGGTTTACATGGCTACACCTTC
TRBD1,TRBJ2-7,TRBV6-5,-,CASRSGGQGANEQYF,TGTGCCAGCAGATCGGGGGGACAGGGGGCCAACGAGCAGTACTTC
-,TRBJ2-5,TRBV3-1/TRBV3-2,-,CASSQGSGYQETQYF,TGTGCCAGCAGCCAAGGGTCAGGGTACCAAGAGACCCAGTACTTC
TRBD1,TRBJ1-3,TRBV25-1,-,CASSVPDRGSSGNTIYF,TGTGCCAGCAGTGTTCCGGACAGGGGGAGCTCTGGAAACACCATATATTTT
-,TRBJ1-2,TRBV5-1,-,CASSLGSSPGYGYTF,TGCGCCAGCAGCTTGGGTTCCTCGCCCGGCTATGGCTACACCTTC
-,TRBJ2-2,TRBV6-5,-,CASSYRSPPGTGELFF,TGTGCCAGCAGTTACCGTTCCCCCCCGGGGACCGGGGAGCTGTTTTTT
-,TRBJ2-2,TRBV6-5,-,CASSQGFETGELFF,TGTGCCAGCAGCCAGGGGTTTGAGACCGGGGAGCTGTTTTTT
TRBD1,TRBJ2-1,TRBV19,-,CASRARDRYNEQFF,TGTGCCAGTAGAGCCCGGGACAGATACAATGAGCAGTTCTTC
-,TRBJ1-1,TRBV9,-,CASSAANTEAFF,TGTGCCAGCAGCGCAGCAAACACTGAAGCTTTCTTT
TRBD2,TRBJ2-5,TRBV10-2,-,CASRGLGRETQYF,TGCGCCAGCAGAGGACTAGGAAGAGAGACCCAGTACTTC
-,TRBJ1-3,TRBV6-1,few,CASSEALVTGNTIYF,TGTGCCAGCAGTGAAGCTCTCGTAACTGGAAACACCATATATTTT
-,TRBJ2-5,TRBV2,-,CASSLTGLGTQYF,TGTGCCAGCAGCCTCACAGGGCTGGGGACCCAGTACTTC
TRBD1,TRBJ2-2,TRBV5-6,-,CASSSGEGAIGELFF,TGTGCCAGCAGCTCCGGCGAGGGGGCGATCGGGGAGCTGTTTTTT
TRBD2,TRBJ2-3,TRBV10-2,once,CASSETSGGLDTQYF,TGCGCCAGCAGTGAGACTAGCGGGGGGCTAGATACGCAGTATTTT
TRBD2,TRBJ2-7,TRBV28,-,CASREGWRGSGYEQYF,TGTGCCAGCAGGGAGGGGTGGCGGGGGTCCGGGTACGAGCAGTACTTC
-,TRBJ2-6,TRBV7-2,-,CASSLGVMEGKTF,TGTGCCAGCAGCTTGGGAGTCATGGAGGGTAAGACTTTC
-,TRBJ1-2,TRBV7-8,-,CASSPANYGYTF,TGTGCCAGCAGCCCAGCTAACTATGGCTACACCTTC